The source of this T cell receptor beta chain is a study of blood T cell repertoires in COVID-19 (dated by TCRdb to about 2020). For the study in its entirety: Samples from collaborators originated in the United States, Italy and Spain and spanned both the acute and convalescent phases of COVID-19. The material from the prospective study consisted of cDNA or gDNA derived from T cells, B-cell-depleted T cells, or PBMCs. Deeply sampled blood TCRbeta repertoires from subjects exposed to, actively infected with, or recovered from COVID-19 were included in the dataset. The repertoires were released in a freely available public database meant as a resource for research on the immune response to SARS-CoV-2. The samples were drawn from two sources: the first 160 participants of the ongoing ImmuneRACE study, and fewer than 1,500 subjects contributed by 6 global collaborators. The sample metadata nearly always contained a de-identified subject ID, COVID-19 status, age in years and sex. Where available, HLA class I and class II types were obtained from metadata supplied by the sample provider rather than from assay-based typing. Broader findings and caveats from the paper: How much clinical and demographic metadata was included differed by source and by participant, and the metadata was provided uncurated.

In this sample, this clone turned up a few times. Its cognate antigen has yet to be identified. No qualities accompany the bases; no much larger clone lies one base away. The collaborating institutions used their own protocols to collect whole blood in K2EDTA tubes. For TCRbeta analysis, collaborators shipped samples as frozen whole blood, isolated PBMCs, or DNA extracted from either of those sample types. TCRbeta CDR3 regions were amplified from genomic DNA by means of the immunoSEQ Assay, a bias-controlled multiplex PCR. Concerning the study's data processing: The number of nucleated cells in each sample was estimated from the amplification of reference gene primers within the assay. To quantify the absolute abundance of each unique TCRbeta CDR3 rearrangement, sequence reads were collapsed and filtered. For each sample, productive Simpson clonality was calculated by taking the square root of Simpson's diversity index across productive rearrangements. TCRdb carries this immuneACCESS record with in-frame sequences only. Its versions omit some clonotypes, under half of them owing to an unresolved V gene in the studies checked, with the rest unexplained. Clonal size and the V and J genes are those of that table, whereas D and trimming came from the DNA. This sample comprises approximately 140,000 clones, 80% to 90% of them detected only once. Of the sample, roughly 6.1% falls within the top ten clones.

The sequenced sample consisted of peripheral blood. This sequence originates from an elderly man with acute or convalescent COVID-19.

The CDR3 corresponds to CAILGGGSNTEAFF. The sequence in DNA is TGTGCCATCCTTGGGGGAGGGTCGAACACTGAAGCTTTCTTT. The chain was built from TRBV10-3 and TRBJ1-1; a tentative D call is TRBD1 (5 bases match). Trimming removed 8 bases from V and 1 base from J, leaving 14 bases between the germline ends. In the germline V gene, CDR1 corresponds to ENHRY and CDR2 to SYGVKD. The CDR3 has 14 amino acids, counting the end cysteine and phenylalanine. Only the CDR3 part of the read is kept: 42 bases, read in frame from the first base.